Below, 30 T cell receptor beta chains from the same sample are listed, as sequenced in a study of T cell responses to AZD1222 COVID-19 vaccine. The table came from immunoSEQ multiplex PCR; TCRdb's copy has only in-frame clones and leaves some out. The repertoire holds 90,000 to 120,000 clones, under 95% seen once, with approximately 22% in the top ten. This material consisted of peripheral blood, taken on day 0 of AZD1222 vaccination. The receptors shown here come from an adult in good health.

The rearrangement uses TRBV5-4 and TRBJ2-5; 8 bases match TRBD1. This CDR3 comprises 15 residues. With 4 bases clipped from V and 3 bases from J, the junction kept 8 bases outside the gene matches. CDR1 is SGHNT, CDR2 YYREEE, per germline (reference sequence). DNA of the CDR3: TGTGCCAGCAGCCCCCCCAGGACAGGGAAAGAGACCCAGTACTTC. It encodes CASSPPRTGKETQYF.

The gene calls are TRBV19 and TRBJ1-5, with 9 bases aligning to TRBD1. Germline assignment: CDR1 LNHDA and CDR2 SQIVND (reference sequence). The CDR3 contains 15 residues. V was pared by 7 bases and J by 1 base, with 5 bases of the junction left unmatched. CDR3 coding DNA: TGTGCCAGTACCCTCACAGGGGGCAGCAATCAGCCCCAGCATTTT. This translates into CASTLTGGSNQPQHF. Based on the CDR3 plus reference TRBV19 and TRBJ1-5, the full variable domain is DGGITQSPKYLFRKEGQNVTLSCEQNLNHDAMYWYRQDPGQGLRLIYYSQIVNDFQKGDIAEGYSVSREKKESFPLTVTSAQKNPTAFYLCASTLTGGSNQPQHFGDGTRLSIL.

V usage is TRBV12-5 and J usage is TRBJ2-2; 7 bases fit TRBD1. The CDR3 runs to 15 residues. V lost 0 bases to trimming and J lost 4 bases; unmatched junction nucleotides: 2. Germline CDR1 reads LGHNT; CDR2 reads FRNRAP. The CDR3 DNA sequence: TGTGCTAGTGGTTTGGTAGGGGGCGGCACCGGGGAGCTGTTTTTT. This gives the protein CASGLVGGGTGELFF.

The V call is TRBV4-3, the J call TRBJ1-5, with D tentatively TRBD1 (6 bases). The V gene's germline CDR1 is LGHNA and CDR2 YSLEER. This CDR3 contains 18 residues. V lost 1 base and J lost 6, with 22 bases in between. CDR3 nucleotides: TGCGCCAGCAGCCAAGGCATACAGGGAGGCCTGGGAGGTCAGCCCCAGCATTTT. Translated: CASSQGIQGGLGGQPQHF.

The V and J genes are TRBV6-1 and TRBJ2-5, with TRBD1 matching 10 bases. Germline CDR1 is MNHNS and CDR2 is SASEGT. V shed 8 bases, J shed 6 bases, and the junction held 9 bases outside the gene matches. The CDR3 extends over 14 amino acids. The CDR3 loop is CASRTDRGLKTQYF. Here the CDR3 DNA reads TGTGCCAGCCGAACTGACAGGGGGCTAAAGACCCAGTACTTC.

The chain employs TRBV5-6 and TRBJ1-1; D might be TRBD1 (5 bases). Trimming removed 3 bases from V and 4 bases from J, with 19 bases in between. The CDR3 consists of 16 residues. In germline, CDR1 is SGHDT, CDR2 YYEEEE. As DNA, the CDR3 is TGTGCCAGCAGCTATCCGACCCCCCGGGGGACCACTGAAGCTTTCTTT. Encoded protein: CASSYPTPRGTTEAFF.

The chain is built from TRBV3-1 (or the pseudogene TRBV3-2) and TRBJ1-1; D remains ambiguous. V was clipped by 0 bases and J by 1 base, with 6 bases between them. This CDR3 spans 14 amino acids. The germline gives CDR1 LGHDT, CDR2 YNNKEL (reference sequence). The DNA of the CDR3 is TGTGCCAGCAGCCAAGAGCCAAGGAACACTGAAGCTTTCTTT. Its translation: CASSQEPRNTEAFF.

V usage is TRBV7-6 and J usage is TRBJ1-2; 10 nucleotides agree with TRBD1. CDR1 and CDR2 (germline): SGHVS, FNYEAQ. CDR3 length: 15 residues. V gave up 3 bases and J gave up 6 bases; unmatched junction bases: 7. In nucleotides, the CDR3 is TGTGCCAGCAGCTTTCCGGACAGGGGGAGAAATGGCTACACCTTC. Amino acid sequence: CASSFPDRGRNGYTF.

The rearrangement joins TRBV7-8 to TRBJ1-5; TRBD1 might be the D (5 bases). The germline gives CDR1 SGHVS, CDR2 FQNEAQ. V was clipped by 2 bases and J by 3 bases, with 11 bases between them. This CDR3 contains 15 residues. The CDR3 spells CASSLSGGFNQPQHF. The CDR3 DNA reads TGTGCCAGCAGCTTAAGCGGGGGTTTCAATCAGCCCCAGCATTTT.

J is TRBJ2-7 and V is TRBV5-1; maybe TRBD2 (7 bases). The CDR3 spans 13 residues. Germline values: CDR1 SGHRS, CDR2 YFSETQ. The V gene lost 7 bases and the J gene lost 2 bases, with 13 bases spanning the gap. In nucleotides, the CDR3 is TGCGCCAGCGGGGGGGACAACCCCTACGAGCAGTACTTC. As protein: CASGGDNPYEQYF.

This rearrangement joins TRBV6-5 to TRBJ1-6, with D hard to call. Deletions cut 6 bases from V and 9 bases from J, with 18 bases between. Germline CDR1 MNHEY, CDR2 SVGAGI. The CDR3 contains 15 residues. CDR3 sequence: CASSPLLDSLSPLHF. As DNA, the CDR3 is TGTGCCAGCAGCCCCCTCCTAGACTCGCTTTCACCCCTCCACTTT.

V gene TRBV6-1 combines with J gene TRBJ1-5, with D possibly matching TRBD1 (6 bases). This CDR3 has 13 amino acids. Trimming cost V 5 bases and J 5 bases, with 10 bases left between them. Germline CDR1 reads MNHNS; CDR2 reads SASEGT. This CDR3 reads CASSSQGYQPQHF. The CDR3 coding sequence is TGTGCCAGCAGTTCTCAGGGGTATCAGCCCCAGCATTTT.

The J gene is TRBJ2-7, the V gene TRBV2, with TRBD1 identical over 10 bases. The CDR3 spans 15 residues. Germline CDR1 SNHLY, CDR2 FYNNEI. The V segment lost 7 bases and the J segment 5 bases; nucleotides outside the gene matches: 11. CDR3 sequence (DNA): TGTGCCAGCACCAAGACGAGGACAGGGGGAAACGAGCAGTACTTC. Encoded protein: CASTKTRTGGNEQYF.

The genes are TRBV5-1 and TRBJ1-6; 7 bases line up with TRBD1. V shed 2 bases, J shed 7 bases, and the junction held 15 bases outside the gene matches. The CDR3 contains 18 residues. From germline, CDR1 is SGHRS and CDR2 YFSETQ. As DNA, the CDR3 is TGCGCCAGCAGCTTACTAAATCAGGGGGACAGACCCAATTCACCCCTCCACTTT. As protein: CASSLLNQGDRPNSPLHF.

This clone was detected only once. The rearrangement joins TRBV19 to TRBJ1-2; maybe TRBD1 (6 bases). The CDR3 consists of 14 residues. The ends were cut back, 4 bases at V and 8 bases at J, with 17 bases in the middle. Germline V gives CDR1 LNHDA, CDR2 SQIVND (reference sequence). CDR3 in DNA: TGTGCCAGTAGTAAGACAGGAAACCCGGAGGGCTACACCTTC. Protein sequence: CASSKTGNPEGYTF.

The chain's CDR3 is CASSQEVTVEQFF. DNA for the CDR3: TGTGCCAGCAGCCAAGAGGTGACAGTTGAGCAGTTCTTC. This chain joins TRBV3-1 (or the pseudogene TRBV3-2) and TRBJ2-1; maybe TRBD1 (5 bases). The CDR3 is made up of 13 amino acids. Germline CDR1 and CDR2: LGHDT and YNNKEL (reference sequence). V dropped 0 bases and J dropped 9 bases, with 9 bases sitting between them.

V and J are TRBV28 and TRBJ2-7; 8 nucleotides line up with TRBD2. The CDR3 has 15 amino acids. The germline CDR1 and CDR2 sequences are MDHEN and SYDVKM. Trimming took 7 bases from V and 4 from J; bases not matched to a gene: 12. CDR3 in amino acids: CASKIAGGGLYEQYF. Here the CDR3 DNA reads TGTGCCAGCAAAATCGCGGGCGGGGGGTTGTACGAGCAGTACTTC.

The chain couples TRBV7-9 to TRBJ2-7; TRBD1 aligns across 9 bases. The J segment lost 3 bases and the V segment lost 4 bases, leaving 7 bases of the junction unmatched. The CDR3 covers 15 residues. Germline V lookup: CDR1 SEHNR, CDR2 FQNEAQ (reference sequence). The chain's CDR3 is CASSSWGTGNYEQYF. Written as DNA, the CDR3 is TGTGCCAGCAGCTCCTGGGGGACAGGGAACTACGAGCAGTACTTC.

The chain has TRBV7-2 and TRBJ2-7, with 9 bases lining up with TRBD2. CDR3 length equals 14 residues. After removal of 5 bases from V and 7 bases from J, the junction contained 9 bases not matched to a gene. Germline values: CDR1 SGHTA, CDR2 FQGNSA. The CDR3 coding sequence is TGTGCCAGCAGCCCGGGACTAGCCCTCCTAGAGCAGTACTTC. Protein product: CASSPGLALLEQYF.

The rearrangement joins TRBV12-3 or TRBV12-4 to TRBJ2-3; no clear D gene. V dropped 3 bases and J dropped 6 bases, with 4 bases sitting between them. CDR3 length equals 11 residues. The CDR3 DNA follows: TGTGCCAGCAGTTTTCGGGATACGCAGTATTTT. This sequence encodes CASSFRDTQYF.

The chain joins TRBV6-5 to TRBJ2-1; either TRBD1 or TRBD2 may supply D (5 bases each). The CDR3 contains 13 residues. Trimming took off 6 bases at V and 7 bases at J, with 13 bases between the two ends. The germline V gene has CDR1 MNHEY and CDR2 SVGAGI. CDR3 in amino acids: CASSPGWGNEQFF. DNA of the CDR3: TGTGCCAGCAGCCCGGGATGGGGGAATGAGCAGTTCTTC.

This clone was seen only once. The V gene is TRBV7-2, the J gene TRBJ2-7; TRBD1 agrees at 7 bases. The CDR3 is 15 amino acids. Germline assignment: CDR1 SGHTA and CDR2 FQGNSA. J lost 6 bases, V lost 4 bases, and 12 bases had no gene match. In DNA form, the CDR3 reads TGTGCCAGCAGCTCAAAGAGGACAGGTTTCGGCGAGCAGTACTTC. Residues: CASSSKRTGFGEQYF.

The chain employs TRBV7-6 and TRBJ2-5; 13 nucleotides line up with TRBD2. The CDR3 contains 18 residues. V was clipped by 4 bases and J by 5 bases; unmatched bases: 13. Looked up from germline, CDR1 is SGHVS and CDR2 is FNYEAQ. The CDR3 DNA is TGTGCCAGCAGCTCGGAGGGACTAGCGGGGCGGACCCAGGAGACCCAGTACTTC. Its protein product is CASSSEGLAGRTQETQYF.

V gene TRBV19 combines with J gene TRBJ1-5, with 9 nucleotides matching TRBD1. The CDR3 is made up of 15 amino acids. The germline V gene has CDR1 LNHDA and CDR2 SQIVND (reference sequence). The V gene end was trimmed by 6 bases and the J gene end by 6 bases; junction bases not matched to a gene: 9. CDR3 protein: CASSPAGTGFQPQHF. As DNA, the CDR3 is TGTGCCAGTAGCCCCGCCGGGACAGGGTTTCAGCCCCAGCATTTT.

The J gene is TRBJ1-2, the V gene TRBV5-1; D ambiguous. The CDR3 is 13 residues long. Germline CDR1 and CDR2: SGHRS and YFSETQ. V dropped 1 base and J dropped 6 bases, with 10 bases sitting between them. CDR3 bases: TGCGCCAGCAGCTTGACCGGACGGGATGGCTACACCTTC. Amino acids: CASSLTGRDGYTF. Complete variable domain (other parts from reference TRBV5-1 and TRBJ1-2): KAGVTQTPRYLIKTRGQQVTLSCSPISGHRSVSWYQQTPGQGLQFLFEYFSETQRNKGNFPGRFSGRQFSNSRSEMNVSTLELGDSALYLCASSLTGRDGYTFGSGTRLTVV.

V and J are TRBV6-5 and TRBJ1-1; D might be TRBD1 (5 bases). V gave up 4 bases and J gave up 3 bases, with 12 bases separating them. The CDR3 loop spans 14 amino acids. Per the germline V gene, CDR1 is MNHEY and CDR2 is SVGAGI. The CDR3, as DNA: TGTGCCAGCAGTTCGCCCGGGGGGGACACTGAAGCTTTCTTT. Translating gives CASSSPGGDTEAFF.

The V gene is TRBV19, the J gene TRBJ2-7; D might be TRBD1 or TRBD2, each matching 5 bases. The V gene lost 4 bases and the J gene lost 6 bases, with 13 bases spanning the gap. The CDR3 has 13 amino acids. CDR1 and CDR2 from the germline V gene are LNHDA and SQIVND (reference sequence). The CDR3, as DNA: TGTGCCAGTAGTAGGGACGAAATGGGCGAGCAGTACTTC. This gives the protein CASSRDEMGEQYF.

This chain joins TRBV7-9 and TRBJ1-3, with D unclear. The CDR3 extends over 13 amino acids. The germline V gene has CDR1 SEHNR and CDR2 FQNEAQ (reference sequence). V shed 3 bases and J shed 0 bases, with 3 bases lying between them. DNA for the CDR3: TGTGCCAGCAGCTTCGGCTCTGGAAACACCATATATTTT. Its protein is CASSFGSGNTIYF.

This sequence joins TRBV27 and TRBJ1-2; D is undetermined. V was shortened by 6 bases and J by 0 bases, with 17 bases between the two germline ends. From germline, CDR1 is MNHEY and CDR2 SMNVEV (reference sequence). CDR3 length: 16 residues. The CDR3 sequence: CASRRTTDSPNYGYTF. For the CDR3, the DNA is TGTGCCAGCAGACGAACTACGGACTCCCCTAACTATGGCTACACCTTC.

The J gene is TRBJ2-7, the V gene TRBV10-1; D gene unclear. V lost 5 bases to trimming and J lost 2 bases, with 7 bases between them. The germline CDR1 and CDR2 sequences are WNHNN and SYGVQD (reference sequence). The CDR3 has 12 amino acids. CDR3 DNA sequence: TGCGCCAGCAGTCAAGATACCTACGAGCAGTACTTC. Translated: CASSQDTYEQYF.